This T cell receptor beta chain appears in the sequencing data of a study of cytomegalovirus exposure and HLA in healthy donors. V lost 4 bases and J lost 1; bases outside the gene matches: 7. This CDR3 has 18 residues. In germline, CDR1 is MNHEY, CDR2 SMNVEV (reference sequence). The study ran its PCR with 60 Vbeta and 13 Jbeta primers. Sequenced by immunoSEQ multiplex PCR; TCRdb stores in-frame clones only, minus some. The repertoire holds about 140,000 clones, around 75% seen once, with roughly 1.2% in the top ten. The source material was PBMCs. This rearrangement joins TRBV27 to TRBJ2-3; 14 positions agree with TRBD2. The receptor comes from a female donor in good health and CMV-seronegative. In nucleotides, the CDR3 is TGTGCCAGCAGTTCCCGACTAGCGGGAGGGCCCGGCACAGATACGCAGTATTTT. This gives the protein CASSSRLAGGPGTDTQYF.